This paragraph covers one TCR beta chain sequence. Its antigen is not known. The investigators reverse transcribed all of the isolated RNA, so they sequenced expressed TCRB transcripts. Generated by immunoSEQ multiplex PCR, the TCRdb table keeps only in-frame clones and is missing some. The sample records about 650,000 clones, under 15% being singletons. The sample comes from a study of beta chain features in type 1 diabetes. At the level of the study: In all, 107,917,701 sorted cells from all samples were analyzed. Study-wide results and caveats: VDJ junctions in type 1 diabetes patients carried more deletions and fewer insertions. Moderate yet significant TCRB CDR3 shortening was seen in Type 1 diabetes patients in all four CD4+ subsets.

Trimming at V came to 3 bases and at J to 10 bases, leaving 1 base not matched to a gene. The CDR3 is made up of 14 amino acids. The V gene's germline CDR1 is KGHSH and CDR2 LQKENI. Source material: naive CD4+ T cells from blood. The chain recombines TRBV18 with TRBJ1-6; 12 bases match TRBD1. The clonotype was recovered from a young man with type 1 diabetes. The CDR3 sequence is CASSPGQGASPLHF. Here the CDR3 DNA reads TGTGCCAGCTCACCGGGACAGGGGGCCTCACCCCTCCACTTT.